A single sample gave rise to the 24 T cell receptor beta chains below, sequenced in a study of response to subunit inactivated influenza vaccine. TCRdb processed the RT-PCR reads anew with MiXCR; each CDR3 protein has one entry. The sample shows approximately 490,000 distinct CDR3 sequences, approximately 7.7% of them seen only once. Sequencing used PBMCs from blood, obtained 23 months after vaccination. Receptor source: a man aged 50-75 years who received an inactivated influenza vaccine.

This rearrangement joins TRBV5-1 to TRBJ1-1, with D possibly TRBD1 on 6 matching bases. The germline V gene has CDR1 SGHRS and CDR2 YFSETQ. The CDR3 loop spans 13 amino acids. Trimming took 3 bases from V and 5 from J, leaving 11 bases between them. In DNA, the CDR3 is TGCGCCAGCAGCTCCAGGGGTGAGACTGAAGCTTTCTTT. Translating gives CASSSRGETEAFF.

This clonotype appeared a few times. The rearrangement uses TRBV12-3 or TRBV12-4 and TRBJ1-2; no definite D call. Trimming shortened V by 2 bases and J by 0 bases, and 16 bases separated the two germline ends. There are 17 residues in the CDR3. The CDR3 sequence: CASSLFQASGTNYGYTF. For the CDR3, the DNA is TGTGCCAGCAGTTTATTCCAGGCCAGTGGGACTAACTATGGCTACACCTTC.

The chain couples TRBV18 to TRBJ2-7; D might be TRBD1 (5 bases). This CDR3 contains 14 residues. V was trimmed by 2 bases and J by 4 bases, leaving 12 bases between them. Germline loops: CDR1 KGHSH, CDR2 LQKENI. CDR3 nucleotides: TGTGCCAGCTCACCAATGGGGCGTAGGTACGAGCAGTACTTC. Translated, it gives CASSPMGRRYEQYF.

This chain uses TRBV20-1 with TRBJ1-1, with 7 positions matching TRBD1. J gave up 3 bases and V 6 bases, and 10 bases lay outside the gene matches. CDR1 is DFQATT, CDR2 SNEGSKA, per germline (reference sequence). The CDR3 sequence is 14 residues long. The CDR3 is CSAETGMGDTEAFF. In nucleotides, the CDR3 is TGCAGTGCCGAGACAGGGATGGGGGACACTGAAGCTTTCTTT.

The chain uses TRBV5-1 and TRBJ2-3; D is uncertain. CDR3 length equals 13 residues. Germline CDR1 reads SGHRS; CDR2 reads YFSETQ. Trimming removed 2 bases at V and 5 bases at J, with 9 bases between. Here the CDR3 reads CASSLQLQDTQYF. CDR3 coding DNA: TGCGCCAGCAGCTTACAGCTTCAAGATACGCAGTATTTT.

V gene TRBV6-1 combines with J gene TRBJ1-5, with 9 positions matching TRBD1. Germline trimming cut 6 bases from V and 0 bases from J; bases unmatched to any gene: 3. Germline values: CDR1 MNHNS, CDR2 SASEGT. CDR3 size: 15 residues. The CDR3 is CASRGTGSSNQPQHF. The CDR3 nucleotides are TGTGCCAGCAGAGGGACAGGGAGTAGCAATCAGCCCCAGCATTTT.

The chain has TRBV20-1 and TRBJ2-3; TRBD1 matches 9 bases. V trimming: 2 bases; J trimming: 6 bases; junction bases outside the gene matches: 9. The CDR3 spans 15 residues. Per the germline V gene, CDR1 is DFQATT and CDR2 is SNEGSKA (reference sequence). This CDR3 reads CSARPGTGTGDTQYF. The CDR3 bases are TGCAGTGCTAGACCCGGGACAGGGACAGGGGATACGCAGTATTTT.

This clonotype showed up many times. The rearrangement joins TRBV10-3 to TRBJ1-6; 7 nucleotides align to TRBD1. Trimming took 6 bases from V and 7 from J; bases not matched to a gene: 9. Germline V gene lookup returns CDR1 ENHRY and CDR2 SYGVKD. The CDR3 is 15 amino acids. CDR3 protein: CAIREEGAWNSPLHF. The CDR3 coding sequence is TGTGCCATCAGAGAGGAGGGGGCTTGGAATTCACCCCTCCACTTT.

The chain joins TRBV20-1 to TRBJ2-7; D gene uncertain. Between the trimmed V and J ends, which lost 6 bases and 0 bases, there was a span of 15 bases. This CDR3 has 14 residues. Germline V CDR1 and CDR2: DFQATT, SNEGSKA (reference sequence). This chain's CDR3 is CSATVSPLSYEQYF. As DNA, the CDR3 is TGCAGTGCAACCGTGAGCCCTCTCTCCTACGAGCAGTACTTC.

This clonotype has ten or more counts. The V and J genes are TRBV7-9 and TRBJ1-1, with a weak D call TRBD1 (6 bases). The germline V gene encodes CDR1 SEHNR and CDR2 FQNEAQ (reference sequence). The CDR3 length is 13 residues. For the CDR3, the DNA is TGTGTCATCCCGGGACCCAGGGGCACTGAAGCTTTCTTT. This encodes CVIPGPRGTEAFF. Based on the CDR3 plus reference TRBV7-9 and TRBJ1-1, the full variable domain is DTGVSQNPRHKITKRGQNVTFRCDPISEHNRLYWYRQTLGQGPEFLTYFQNEAQLEKSRLLSDRFSAERPKGSFSTLEIQRTEQGDSAMYLCVIPGPRGTEAFFGQGTRLTVV.

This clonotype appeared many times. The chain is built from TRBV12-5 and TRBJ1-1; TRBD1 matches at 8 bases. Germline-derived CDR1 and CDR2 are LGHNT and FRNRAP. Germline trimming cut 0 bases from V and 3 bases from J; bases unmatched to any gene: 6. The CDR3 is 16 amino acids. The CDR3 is CASGLVLGQGDTEAFF. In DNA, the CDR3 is TGTGCTAGTGGTTTGGTACTAGGACAGGGAGACACTGAAGCTTTCTTT.

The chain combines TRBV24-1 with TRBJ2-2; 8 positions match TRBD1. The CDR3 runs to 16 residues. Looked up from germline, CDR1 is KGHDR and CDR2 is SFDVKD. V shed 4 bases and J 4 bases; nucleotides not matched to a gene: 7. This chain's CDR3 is CATSDARTGFTGELFF. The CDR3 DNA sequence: TGTGCCACCAGTGACGCCCGGACAGGGTTCACCGGGGAGCTGTTTTTT.

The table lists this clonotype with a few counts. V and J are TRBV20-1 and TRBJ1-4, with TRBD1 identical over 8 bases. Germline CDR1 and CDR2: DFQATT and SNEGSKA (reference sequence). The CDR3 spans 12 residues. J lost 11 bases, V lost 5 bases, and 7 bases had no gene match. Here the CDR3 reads CSAGATGGKLFF. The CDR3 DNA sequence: TGCAGTGCTGGAGCAACAGGGGGGAAACTGTTTTTT.

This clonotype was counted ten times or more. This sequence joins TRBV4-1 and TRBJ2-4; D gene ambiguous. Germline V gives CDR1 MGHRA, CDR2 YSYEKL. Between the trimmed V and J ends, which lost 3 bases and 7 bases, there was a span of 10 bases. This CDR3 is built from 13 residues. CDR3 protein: CASSQGPGNIQYF. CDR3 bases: TGCGCCAGCAGCCAGGGCCCGGGCAACATTCAGTACTTC.

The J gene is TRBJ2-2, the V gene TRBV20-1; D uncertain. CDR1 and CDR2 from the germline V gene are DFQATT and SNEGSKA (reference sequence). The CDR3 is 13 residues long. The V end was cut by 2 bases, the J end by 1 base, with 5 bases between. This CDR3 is CSARPGNTGELFF. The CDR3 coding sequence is TGCAGTGCTAGACCAGGGAACACCGGGGAGCTGTTTTTT.

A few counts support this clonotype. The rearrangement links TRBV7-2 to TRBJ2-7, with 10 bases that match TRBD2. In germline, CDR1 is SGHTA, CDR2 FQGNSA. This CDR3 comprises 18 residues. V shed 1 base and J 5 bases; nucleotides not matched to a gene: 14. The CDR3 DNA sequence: TGTGCCAGCAGCTTAGGCGCGCTATTAGCGGGGGGCGAGGACGAGCAGTACTTC. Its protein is CASSLGALLAGGEDEQYF.

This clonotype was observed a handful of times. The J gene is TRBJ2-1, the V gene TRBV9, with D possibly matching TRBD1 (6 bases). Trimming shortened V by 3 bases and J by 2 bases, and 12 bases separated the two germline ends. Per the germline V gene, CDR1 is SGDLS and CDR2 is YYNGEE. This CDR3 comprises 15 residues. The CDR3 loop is CASSATGNPYNEQFF. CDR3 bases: TGTGCCAGCAGCGCGACAGGAAACCCCTACAATGAGCAGTTCTTC.

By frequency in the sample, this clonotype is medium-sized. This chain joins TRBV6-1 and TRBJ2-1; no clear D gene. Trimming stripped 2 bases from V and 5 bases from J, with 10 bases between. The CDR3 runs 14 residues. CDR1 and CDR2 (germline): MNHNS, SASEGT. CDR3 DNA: TGTGCCAGCAGTGAATCGCCCGGAGACAATGAGCAGTTCTTC. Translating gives CASSESPGDNEQFF.

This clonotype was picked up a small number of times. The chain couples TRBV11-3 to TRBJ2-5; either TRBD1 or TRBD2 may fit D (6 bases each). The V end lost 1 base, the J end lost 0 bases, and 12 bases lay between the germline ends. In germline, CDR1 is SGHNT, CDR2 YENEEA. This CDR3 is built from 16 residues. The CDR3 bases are TGTGCCAGCAGCTTAGGTGGGGGGACAAACCAAGAGACCCAGTACTTC. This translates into CASSLGGGTNQETQYF.

The CDR3 protein is CSAIRQGTNYGYTF. The DNA of the CDR3 is TGCAGTGCTATAAGACAGGGGACTAACTATGGCTACACCTTC. This chain links TRBV20-1 with TRBJ1-2, with 8 nucleotides matching TRBD1. The CDR3 is 14 residues long. The V gene's germline CDR1 is DFQATT and CDR2 SNEGSKA (reference sequence). After removal of 4 bases from V and 0 bases from J, the junction contained 4 bases not matched to a gene.

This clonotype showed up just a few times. The CDR3 DNA follows: TGTGCCAGCAGTCGCCTAGGGGAAGGGGGAGTCTACACCTTC. The encoded protein is CASSRLGEGGVYTF. The V call is TRBV14, the J call TRBJ1-2; the D gene is possibly TRBD1 (6 bases). V was pared by 6 bases and J by 10 bases, with 21 bases between. Per the germline V gene, CDR1 is SGHDN and CDR2 is FVKESK. This CDR3 has 14 amino acids.

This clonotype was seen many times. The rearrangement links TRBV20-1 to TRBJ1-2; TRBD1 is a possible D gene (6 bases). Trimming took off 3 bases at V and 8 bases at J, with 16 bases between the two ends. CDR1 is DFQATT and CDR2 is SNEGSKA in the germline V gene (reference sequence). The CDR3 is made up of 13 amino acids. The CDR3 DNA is TGCAGTGCTAGCGGGCCAGGGGCGGGAGGCTACACCTTC. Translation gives CSASGPGAGGYTF.

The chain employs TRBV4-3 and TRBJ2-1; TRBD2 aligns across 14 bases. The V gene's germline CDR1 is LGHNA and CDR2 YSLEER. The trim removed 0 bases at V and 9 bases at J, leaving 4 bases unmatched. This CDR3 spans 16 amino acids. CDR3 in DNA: TGCGCCAGCAGCCAAGACGCGGGGACTAGCGGGGGTGAGCAGTTCTTC. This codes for CASSQDAGTSGGEQFF.

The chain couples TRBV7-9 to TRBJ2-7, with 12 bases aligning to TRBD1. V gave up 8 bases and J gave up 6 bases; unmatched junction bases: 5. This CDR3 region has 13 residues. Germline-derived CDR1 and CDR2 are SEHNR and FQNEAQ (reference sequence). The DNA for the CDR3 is TGTGCCAGCTCGGGGACAGGGGGCTTCGAGCAGTACTTC. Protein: CASSGTGGFEQYF.